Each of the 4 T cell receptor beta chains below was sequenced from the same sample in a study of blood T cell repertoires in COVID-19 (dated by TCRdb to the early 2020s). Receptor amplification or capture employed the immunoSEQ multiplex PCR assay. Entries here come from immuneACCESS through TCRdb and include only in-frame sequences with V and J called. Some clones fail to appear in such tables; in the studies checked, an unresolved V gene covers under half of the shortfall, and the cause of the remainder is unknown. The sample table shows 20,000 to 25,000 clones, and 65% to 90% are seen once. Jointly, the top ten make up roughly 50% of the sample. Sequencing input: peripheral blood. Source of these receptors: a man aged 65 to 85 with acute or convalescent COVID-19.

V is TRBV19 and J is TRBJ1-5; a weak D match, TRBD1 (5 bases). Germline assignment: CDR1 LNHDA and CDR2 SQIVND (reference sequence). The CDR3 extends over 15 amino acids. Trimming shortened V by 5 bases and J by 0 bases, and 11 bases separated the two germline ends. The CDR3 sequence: CASSAGRSSNQPQHF. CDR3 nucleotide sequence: TGTGCCAGTAGTGCGGGACGGAGTAGCAATCAGCCCCAGCATTTT.

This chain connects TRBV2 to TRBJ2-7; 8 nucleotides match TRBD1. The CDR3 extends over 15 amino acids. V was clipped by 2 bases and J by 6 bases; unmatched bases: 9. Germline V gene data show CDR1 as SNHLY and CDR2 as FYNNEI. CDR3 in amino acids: CASSELATGELEQYF. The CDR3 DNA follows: TGTGCCAGCAGTGAACTTGCGACAGGGGAACTCGAGCAGTACTTC.

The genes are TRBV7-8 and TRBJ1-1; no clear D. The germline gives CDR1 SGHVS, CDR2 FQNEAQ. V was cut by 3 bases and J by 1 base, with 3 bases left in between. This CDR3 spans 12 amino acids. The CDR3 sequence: CASSFRNTEAFF. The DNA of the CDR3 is TGTGCCAGCAGCTTCAGGAACACTGAAGCTTTCTTT.

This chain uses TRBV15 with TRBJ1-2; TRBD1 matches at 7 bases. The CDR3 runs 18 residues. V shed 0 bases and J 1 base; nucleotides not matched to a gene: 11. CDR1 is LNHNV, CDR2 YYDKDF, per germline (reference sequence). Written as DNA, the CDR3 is TGTGCCACCAGCAGAGATAAGGAAAGGGACAGAGTTAACTATGGCTACACCTTC. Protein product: CATSRDKERDRVNYGYTF.